The clone carrying this T cell receptor beta chain showed up just a few times. Its antigen remains unidentified. Between the trimmed V and J ends, which lost 0 bases and 7 bases, there was a span of 7 bases. The CDR3 length is 13 residues. Germline CDR1 reads MNHNY; CDR2 reads SVGAGI (reference sequence). The data derive from a study of shared clonotypes between healthy human individuals. The study, taken as a whole, reports: Relative to clonotypes present in all four donors, those not shared had lower generation probabilities.

The authors distributed each subset's genomic DNA evenly over several immunoSEQ plates. Sequencing used immunoSEQ multiplex PCR; TCRdb keeps in-frame clones, though not all of them. The sample has around 690,000 clones, 80% to 95% seen once. Study donors comprised healthy, HIV-negative adults devoid of recent acute infection or vaccination. CD8 memory comprised CD45RO+ plus CCR7-negative CD45RA+ TemRA cells. The rearrangement links TRBV6-6 to TRBJ2-1; D remains unclear. Sequencing used memory CD8+ T cells from PBMCs. The subset is: CD45RO+ cells pooled with CCR7-negative TemRA cells. This clonotype was obtained from a man younger than 30 in good health. Some clones in this sample may be carry-over from other donors' samples. Written as DNA, the CDR3 is TGTGCCAGCAGTTACTCCCTTTGGAATGAGCAGTTCTTC. Translating it yields CASSYSLWNEQFF.